This TCR beta chain was captured in a study of shared clonotypes between healthy human individuals. About the study: The study enrolled a couple of women and three men aged 18 to 49. Study results and limitations: Non-shared clonotypes displayed generation probabilities falling below those of clonotypes present in all four donors.

A word on this clone: The antigen remains unidentified.

CD4+ cells yielded CD45RA+ naive and CD45RA-negative memory subsets. Generated by immunoSEQ multiplex PCR, the TCRdb table keeps only in-frame clones and is missing some. The sample has 2 million to 2.5 million clones; 90% to 96% are singletons. V shed 7 bases, J shed 8 bases, and the junction held 9 bases outside the gene matches. The CDR3 length is 14 residues. Germline V gives CDR1 MNHNS, CDR2 SASEGT. This TCR derives from a man aged 18 to 30 in good health. The chain employs TRBV6-1 and TRBJ1-2; 11 bases map to TRBD1. Sequencing input: naive CD4+ T cells sorted from blood. This sample's subset: CD45RA+ positively selected. CDR3 amino acids: CASTDWTGGAGYTF. The CDR3 DNA reads as TGTGCCAGCACCGATTGGACAGGGGGCGCAGGCTACACCTTC.